The present T cell receptor (beta chain) was sequenced within a study of response to subunit inactivated influenza vaccine. Via MiXCR, TCRdb re-called the RT-PCR reads, giving one row per CDR3 protein. The sample shows more than 600,000 distinct CDR3 sequences, around a sixth of them seen only once. At least ten counts were recorded for this clonotype. As yet, its antigen is unknown. Study-level results: The authors put forward the suggestion that each seasonal influenza vaccination may bring in only a limited number of new T cells.

This material consisted of PBMCs from blood, taken around 5 days after vaccination. The TCR originated in a man aged 50 to 59 who received an inactivated influenza vaccine.

The CDR3 coding sequence is TGCAGTGCGCTCTTCCTGGAGACCCAGTACTTC. It codes for CSALFLETQYF. The chain has TRBV20-1 and TRBJ2-5; no clear D. V gave up 6 bases and J gave up 5 bases, with 10 bases separating them. CDR1 is DFQATT and CDR2 is SNEGSKA in the germline V gene (reference sequence). The CDR3 is made up of 11 amino acids.